The rows below give T cell receptor beta chains drawn from one sample of a study of T cells in Graves' hyperthyroidism and ophthalmopathy. TCRdb passed the multiplex PCR reads through MiXCR, listing each CDR3 protein once. The sample shows approximately 630,000 distinct CDR3 sequences, roughly 17% of them seen only once. The sample was blood. These receptors were obtained from a woman in her twenties or thirties with Graves' hyperthyroidism. The CDR3 runs from the conserved cysteine through the conserved F or W. The order of the fields is CDR3 DNA, CDR3 protein, D gene, V gene, J gene, clone size. The D gene is left open where the match is weak. Not all rows give a size; the values are once, few, many and, for expanded clones, a class.

TGCGCCAGCAGCTGGGGTAACTCCTACGAGCAGTACTTC	CASSWGNSYEQYF	NA	TRBV5-1	TRBJ2-7	many
TGTGCCAGCAGCCGACTAGCGGGGGCGAACACCGGGGAGCTGTTTTTT	CASSRLAGANTGELFF	TRBD2	TRBV7-2	TRBJ2-2	few
TGTGCCAGCAGTTTACCCGGGGACCAGCCCCAGCATTTT	CASSLPGDQPQHF	NA	TRBV28	TRBJ1-5	many
TGTGCCTGGAGTGTAGGACAGAATAATGAAAAACTGTTTTTT	CAWSVGQNNEKLFF	NA	TRBV30	TRBJ1-4	NA
TGTGCCACCCTACCGAAAGGACCCCTCCACTTT	CATLPKGPLHF	NA	TRBV10-3	TRBJ1-6	NA
TGTGCCAGCAGTTACCGGTACGTGGATGAAGCTTTCTTT	CASSYRYVDEAFF	NA	TRBV6-2/TRBV6-3	TRBJ1-1	NA
TGCAGCGTTAGGGACAGGGGAAATGGCTACACCTTC	CSVRDRGNGYTF	TRBD1	TRBV29-1	TRBJ1-2	NA
TGCGCCAGCAGCAGGACTAGCGGGAATCGTGATACGCAGTATTTT	CASSRTSGNRDTQYF	TRBD2	TRBV10-2	TRBJ2-3	NA
TGCAGTGCTAGAGCGGGTTCTAGGCTAGCGGACAATGAGCAGTTCTTC	CSARAGSRLADNEQFF	TRBD2	TRBV20-1	TRBJ2-1	few
TGTGCCAGCAGCGTAGCAGGCACGCGTTCACCCCTCCACTTT	CASSVAGTRSPLHF	NA	TRBV9	TRBJ1-6	once
TGTGCCAGCAGTGGACTAGCGGGAGGCCAACAGCCACGGGATGAGCAGTTCTTC	CASSGLAGGQQPRDEQFF	TRBD2	TRBV28	TRBJ2-1	NA
TGTGCCAGCAGTTACCGGGGGGGCGTGAACACCGGGGAGCTGTTTTTT	CASSYRGGVNTGELFF	TRBD2	TRBV6-2/TRBV6-3	TRBJ2-2	few
TGTGCCAGTGGGACAGGTTATAGCCATCAGCCCCAGCATTTT	CASGTGYSHQPQHF	TRBD1	TRBV6-1	TRBJ1-5	NA
TGCAGTGCTAGTAGGGACCGTTCCGGTGGGGAGACCCAGTACTTC	CSASRDRSGGETQYF	NA	TRBV20-1	TRBJ2-5	many
TGTGCCAGCACCCCCCCCGCGAGGACCAATGGCTACACCTTC	CASTPPARTNGYTF	NA	TRBV28	TRBJ1-2	many
TGTGCCAGCAGCAGAGGGTGGGAGACCCAGTACTTC	CASSRGWETQYF	NA	TRBV11-2	TRBJ2-5	many
TGTGCCAGCAGTGGGGGGGGGGCAGCAGATACGCAGTATTTT	CASSGGGAADTQYF	NA	TRBV12-3/TRBV12-4	TRBJ2-3	once
TGTGCCAGCAGCCCGGGGACTAGCGGGAAGACAGATACGCAGTATTTT	CASSPGTSGKTDTQYF	TRBD2	TRBV14	TRBJ2-3	NA
TGCGCCAGCAGAGAAGGCAGTGCGAACACTGAAGCTTTCTTT	CASREGSANTEAFF	NA	TRBV5-1	TRBJ1-1	once
TGCAGTGCTCCGGGAGTGGGACAAGAGACCCAGTACTTC	CSAPGVGQETQYF	NA	TRBV20-1	TRBJ2-5	NA
TGTGCCAGCAGTTTACAGGTCGCGGGGACCGGGGAGCTGTTTTTT	CASSLQVAGTGELFF	NA	TRBV11-2	TRBJ2-2	many
TGTGCCAGCAGTTTGAACGGACTTCAAGAGACCCAGTACTTC	CASSLNGLQETQYF	NA	TRBV12-3/TRBV12-4	TRBJ2-5	many
TGTGCCACCCGAGAGAACACTGAAGCTTTCTTT	CATRENTEAFF	NA	TRBV28	TRBJ1-1	NA
TGTGCCTGGAGTGTACGGTCAAGGGCTAGCCGCTCCTACGAGCAGTACTTC	CAWSVRSRASRSYEQYF	NA	TRBV30	TRBJ2-7	NA
TGTGCCAGCAGCTCCCAACTAATACAGACCCAGTACTTC	CASSSQLIQTQYF	NA	TRBV7-2	TRBJ2-5	few
TGCAGTGCTAGAGATCCGGACGCATCCTACGAGCAGTACTTC	CSARDPDASYEQYF	NA	TRBV20-1	TRBJ2-7	NA
TGCAGCGTTGATATGTCCGTCAGGGGCGGGATTTATGGCTACACCTTC	CSVDMSVRGGIYGYTF	NA	TRBV29-1	TRBJ1-2	NA
TGCAGCGCCACGAGCCCCGGACAGTTGGACTATGGCTACACCTTC	CSATSPGQLDYGYTF	NA	TRBV29-1	TRBJ1-2	few
TGTGCCAGCAGCGTCACTAGCGGGAGCGAAGAGCAGTTCTTC	CASSVTSGSEEQFF	TRBD2	TRBV11-2	TRBJ2-1	once
TGTGCCAGCAGCCCGGGACTAGCGGGAGGGTCCAATGAGCAGTTCTTC	CASSPGLAGGSNEQFF	TRBD2	TRBV27	TRBJ2-1	many
TGTGCCAGCAGCCAAGATGACAGCACAGATACGCAGTATTTT	CASSQDDSTDTQYF	NA	TRBV3-1	TRBJ2-3	NA
TGCAGCGATGAACGACTAGCGCCGACGAACACCGGGGAGCTGTTTTTT	CSDERLAPTNTGELFF	TRBD2	TRBV20-1	TRBJ2-2	NA
TGTGCCAGCAGTCGATACAGGGGGCTCACTGAAGCTTTCTTT	CASSRYRGLTEAFF	TRBD1	TRBV28	TRBJ1-1	few